This TCR beta chain was captured in a study of beta chain features in type 1 diabetes. The CDR3 loop spans 13 amino acids. Trimming stripped 4 bases from V and 3 bases from J, with 9 bases between. The germline V gene encodes CDR1 SGHRS and CDR2 YFSETQ. This clone has at least ten counts. The entirety of the isolated RNA underwent reverse transcription, so expressed TCRB transcripts were sequenced. Using immunoSEQ multiplex PCR, the repertoire was profiled, and TCRdb retains in-frame clones only, with some absent. The sample includes 130,000 to 150,000 clones, about a tenth seen only once; the top ten take approximately 0.68%.

The sequenced sample was central memory CD4+ T cells from blood. The chain employs TRBV5-1 and TRBJ2-3; tentatively, D is TRBD1 (5 bases). The TCR was taken from a man in his late teens or twenties in good health. CDR3 DNA sequence: TGCGCCAGCAGCCCCGACAGAACAGATACGCAGTATTTT. As protein: CASSPDRTDTQYF.